What follows are 9 T cell receptor beta chains derived from one specimen sequenced in a study of control samples from healthy donors and cancer patients. Data came from immunoSEQ multiplex PCR; TCRdb stores just in-frame clones and leaves some out. Of under 75,000 clones listed, about nine tenths are singletons. Sequencing input: PBMCs. Source of these receptors: a woman aged 45-65 years with colorectal cancer.

The chain uses TRBV19 and TRBJ2-5; D possibly matches TRBD1 or TRBD2 (6 bases each). Per the germline V gene, CDR1 is LNHDA and CDR2 is SQIVND (reference sequence). V was clipped by 5 bases and J by 4 bases, with 14 bases between them. The CDR3 is 14 residues long. Here the CDR3 DNA reads TGTGCCAGTAGTGAAGGGGGGCCCGGAGAGACCCAGTACTTC. As protein: CASSEGGPGETQYF. Looking up the rest from reference TRBV19 and TRBJ2-5 gives the full variable domain: DGGITQSPKYLFRKEGQNVTLSCEQNLNHDAMYWYRQDPGQGLRLIYYSQIVNDFQKGDIAEGYSVSREKKESFPLTVTSAQKNPTAFYLCASSEGGPGETQYFGPGTRLLVL.

The V call is TRBV19, the J call TRBJ1-2; 10 bases are shared with TRBD1. Per the germline V gene, CDR1 is LNHDA and CDR2 is SQIVND (reference sequence). Germline trimming cut 8 bases from V and 8 bases from J; bases unmatched to any gene: 17. This CDR3 is 16 amino acids long. Here the CDR3 reads CASRIPGTGDEGGYTF. The CDR3 nucleotides are TGTGCCAGTCGAATCCCTGGGACAGGGGACGAGGGAGGCTACACCTTC.

The J gene is TRBJ2-6, the V gene TRBV7-6; D call uncertain. This CDR3 spans 17 amino acids. Deletions cut 5 bases from V and 0 bases from J, with 14 bases between. From germline, CDR1 is SGHVS and CDR2 FNYEAQ. CDR3 in amino acids: CASSPWPGDSGANVLTF. Here the CDR3 DNA reads TGTGCCAGCAGCCCCTGGCCAGGCGACTCTGGGGCCAACGTCCTGACTTTC.

The CDR3 bases are TGTGCCAGCAGGAGGATGACAGGAGGCTATGGCTACACCTTC. It yields the protein CASRRMTGGYGYTF. The chain has TRBV6-5 and TRBJ1-2, with D perhaps matching TRBD1 (6 bases). V shed 6 bases and J shed 4 bases, with 15 bases lying between them. Per the germline V gene, CDR1 is MNHEY and CDR2 is SVGAGI. The CDR3 totals 14 residues.

The CDR3 sequence is CASSDPGTGSPYNSPLHF. In DNA, the CDR3 is TGTGCCAGCAGTGACCCCGGGACAGGGTCCCCTTATAATTCACCCCTCCACTTT. This sequence joins TRBV6-1 and TRBJ1-6, with 9 bases matching TRBD1. The CDR3 extends over 18 amino acids. J gave up 4 bases and V 3 bases, and 10 bases lay outside the gene matches. Germline V gene sequence: CDR1 MNHNS, CDR2 SASEGT.

The chain has TRBV21-1 and TRBJ1-6. TRBV21-1 is classified as a pseudogene. This CDR3 is built from 20 residues. The CDR3 nucleotides read TGTGCCAGCAGCAAAGCGGGCGCCTACGAGGGAGCCTACTATAATTCACCCCTCCACTTT. The encoded protein is CASSKAGAYEGAYYNSPLHF.

The chain combines TRBV5-1 with TRBJ2-7; possibly TRBD1 for D (6 bases). V lost 0 bases, J lost 2 bases, and 15 bases lay in between. The germline V gene has CDR1 SGHRS and CDR2 YFSETQ. This CDR3 is 16 amino acids long. The CDR3 loop is CASSLDDRNNAYEQYF. Here the CDR3 DNA reads TGCGCCAGCAGCTTGGACGACAGGAACAATGCCTACGAGCAGTACTTC.

The chain has TRBV19 and TRBJ1-2, with 7 bases fitting TRBD1. V lost 4 bases, J lost 3 bases, and 2 bases stayed unmatched. Germline V gives CDR1 LNHDA, CDR2 SQIVND (reference sequence). This CDR3 spans 13 amino acids. The CDR3 spells CASSKDRDYGYTF. The CDR3 coding sequence is TGTGCCAGTAGTAAAGACAGGGACTATGGCTACACCTTC.

The rearrangement links TRBV6-5 to TRBJ2-1, with D hard to call. V lost 8 bases, J lost 5 bases, and 4 bases lay in between. This CDR3 region has 10 residues. Germline V gene lookup returns CDR1 MNHEY and CDR2 SVGAGI. The CDR3 nucleotides read TGTGCCAGCGATAACAATGAGCAGTTCTTC. Translating it yields CASDNNEQFF.